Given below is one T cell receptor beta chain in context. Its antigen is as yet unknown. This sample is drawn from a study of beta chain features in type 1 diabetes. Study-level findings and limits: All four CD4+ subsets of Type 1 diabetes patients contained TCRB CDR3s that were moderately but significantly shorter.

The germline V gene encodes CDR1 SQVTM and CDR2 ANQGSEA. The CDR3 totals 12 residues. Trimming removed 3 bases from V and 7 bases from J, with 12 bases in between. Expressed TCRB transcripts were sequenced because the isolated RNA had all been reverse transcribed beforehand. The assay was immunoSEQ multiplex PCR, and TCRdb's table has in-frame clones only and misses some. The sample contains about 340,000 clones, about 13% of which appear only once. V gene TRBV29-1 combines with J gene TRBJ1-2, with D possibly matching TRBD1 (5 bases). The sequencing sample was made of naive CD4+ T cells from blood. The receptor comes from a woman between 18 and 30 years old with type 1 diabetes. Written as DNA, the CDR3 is TGCAGCGTTGATACGGGGGGAGGTGGCTACACCTTC. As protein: CSVDTGGGGYTF.